This note documents a single TCR beta chain sequence. The sample originates from a study of blood T cell repertoires in COVID-19. Study background: Researchers got acute and convalescent COVID-19 samples from the United States, Italy and Spain. PBMCs, B-cell-depleted T cells, or T cells provided the cDNA or gDNA that made up the material.

Per the study methods: Amplification from reference gene primers served as the basis for estimated nucleated cell counts. Assay: immunoSEQ multiplex PCR; the TCRdb copy retains only in-frame clones and omits some. V and J calls and clone size are given by that table; D and trimming were obtained from the DNA. There are about 88,000 clones in the sample; 85% occur only once, and 14% lies in the top ten. Germline assignment: CDR1 SGHAT and CDR2 FQNNGV. The V gene lost 3 bases and the J gene lost 2 bases, with 19 bases spanning the gap. The CDR3 has 17 amino acids. The clonotype originates from a woman in her sixties or seventies with acute or convalescent COVID-19. The chain combines TRBV11-2 with TRBJ2-5, with a tentative D call TRBD1 (6 bases). Specimen: peripheral blood. CDR3 region: CASSLGDYQGPQETQYF. For the CDR3, the DNA is TGTGCCAGCAGCTTGGGGGATTACCAGGGGCCGCAAGAGACCCAGTACTTC.